This T cell receptor beta chain is from a study of blood T cell repertoires in COVID-19. Turning to the study itself: There were acute and convalescent COVID-19 samples, and they came from the United States, Italy and Spain. T cells, B-cell-depleted T cells, or PBMCs supplied cDNA or gDNA.

This clone was counted once. Germline CDR1 and CDR2: SGHTS and YDEGEE. V was trimmed by 2 bases and J by 6 bases, leaving 23 bases between them. The CDR3 extends over 18 amino acids. Clones were sequenced by immunoSEQ multiplex PCR, and TCRdb holds only the in-frame ones, with some missing. The sample carries fewer than 350,000 clones, roughly 85% recorded once. The sequenced sample consisted of PBMCs or T cells enriched from blood (not recorded which). The TCR sequence derives from a man aged 30-40 years who had recovered from COVID-19. The chain employs TRBV5-8 and TRBJ2-2; D may be TRBD2 (6 bases). The CDR3: CASSFWASGGMHAGELFF. For the CDR3, the DNA is TGTGCCAGCAGCTTCTGGGCCAGTGGGGGGATGCACGCCGGGGAGCTGTTTTTT.